Sequencing of this T cell receptor beta chain was carried out in a study of cytomegalovirus exposure and HLA in healthy donors. Germline lookup yields CDR1 SGHTA and CDR2 FQGNSA. This CDR3 region has 14 residues. V lost 6 bases to trimming and J lost 4 bases; unmatched junction nucleotides: 4. The table came from immunoSEQ multiplex PCR; TCRdb's copy has only in-frame clones and leaves some out. The table has under 200,000 clones, about 95% seen once; the top ten hold about 0.94%. This receptor was obtained from a young woman in good health and CMV-seronegative. Sequenced material: PBMCs. V gene TRBV7-2 combines with J gene TRBJ2-4, with TRBD1 matching 9 bases. CDR3 loop: CASSSGQGKNIQYF. Written as DNA, the CDR3 is TGTGCCAGCAGTTCGGGACAGGGAAAAAACATTCAGTACTTC.